The 18 T cell receptor beta chains given below trace back to one sample, sequenced in a study of T cell responses to AZD1222 COVID-19 vaccine. This table comes from immunoSEQ multiplex PCR, and its TCRdb copy is limited to in-frame clones, with some not included. The table records tens of thousands of clones, roughly nine tenths of them present only once. The sample in question was peripheral blood, obtained on day 0 of AZD1222 vaccination. The receptors shown here come from an adult in good health.

This chain connects TRBV10-3 to TRBJ2-7; 8 bases agree with TRBD2. From germline, CDR1 is ENHRY and CDR2 SYGVKD. CDR3 length: 15 amino acids. The junction had 9 bases not matched to a gene; V was cut back by 8 bases and J by 0 bases. The DNA for the CDR3 is TGTGCCATCGGGGCGAGCGGGAGTCCCTCCTACGAGCAGTACTTC. It yields the protein CAIGASGSPSYEQYF.

This chain uses TRBV14 with TRBJ2-5; TRBD1 matches at 7 bases. There are 16 residues in the CDR3. Looked up from germline, CDR1 is SGHDN and CDR2 is FVKESK. J was trimmed by 2 bases and V by 2 bases; bases with no gene match: 8. The CDR3 protein is CASSQRIGTVQETQYF. CDR3 bases: TGTGCCAGCAGCCAACGAATCGGGACAGTTCAAGAGACCCAGTACTTC.

This clone came up a few times. The V call is TRBV7-9, the J call TRBJ1-4; D uncertain. The CDR3 has 14 residues. Germline assignment: CDR1 SEHNR and CDR2 FQNEAQ (reference sequence). V shed 5 bases and J shed 7 bases, with 14 bases lying between them. CDR3 in DNA: TGTGCCAGCAGCCACGCAGGCAAGTCTGAAAAACTGTTTTTT. The encoded protein is CASSHAGKSEKLFF.

This chain joins TRBV7-2 and TRBJ1-4, with TRBD1 as a possible D gene (5 bases). Trimming took 5 bases from V and 8 from J, leaving 18 bases between them. Per germline, CDR1 SGHTA and CDR2 FQGNSA. The CDR3 is made up of 15 amino acids. The chain's CDR3 is CASSHEGLTWEKLFF. In DNA, the CDR3 is TGTGCCAGCAGCCACGAGGGGCTTACGTGGGAAAAACTGTTTTTT. The whole variable domain, remainder taken from reference TRBV7-2 and TRBJ1-4, is GAGVSQSPSNKVTEKGKDVELRCDPISGHTALYWYRQSLGQGLEFLIYFQGNSAPDKSGLPSDRFSAERTGGSVSTLTIQRTQQEDSAVYLCASSHEGLTWEKLFFGSGTQLSVL.

The chain combines TRBV9 with TRBJ2-1; D is perhaps TRBD2 (6 bases). The V gene's germline CDR1 is SGDLS and CDR2 YYNGEE. The V gene lost 4 bases and the J gene lost 1 base, with 9 bases spanning the gap. The CDR3 length is 14 residues. CDR3: CASSTSGSYNEQFF. DNA for the CDR3: TGTGCCAGCAGCACGAGCGGGTCCTACAATGAGCAGTTCTTC.

The rearrangement links TRBV29-1 to TRBJ1-1; no definite D call. Germline V gene data show CDR1 as SQVTM and CDR2 as ANQGSEA. CDR3 length: 12 residues. With 7 bases removed from V and 0 bases from J, the gap between germline ends came to 9 bases. The CDR3 bases are TGCAGCGCCGACGTCATGAACACTGAAGCTTTCTTT. This sequence encodes CSADVMNTEAFF.

The sample holds a few counts of this clone. The J gene is TRBJ1-1, the V gene TRBV2; D gene unclear. V shed 7 bases and J shed 6 bases, with 18 bases lying between them. There are 14 residues in the CDR3. Germline V CDR1 and CDR2: SNHLY, FYNNEI. This CDR3 is CASTESPGSPEAFF. The CDR3 DNA reads TGTGCCAGCACCGAATCTCCGGGGTCGCCTGAAGCTTTCTTT.

V and J are TRBV6-5 and TRBJ1-4, with a tentative D call TRBD1 (5 bases). Trimming left V 0 bases short and J 4 bases short, with 9 bases between. CDR3 length: 15 amino acids. CDR1 MNHEY and CDR2 SVGAGI come from the germline V gene. The DNA of the CDR3 is TGTGCCAGCAGTTACTCTGACAGTGATAATGAAAAACTGTTTTTT. As protein: CASSYSDSDNEKLFF.

The chain couples TRBV18 to TRBJ2-1; D gene uncertain. Between the trimmed V and J ends, which lost 1 base and 5 bases, there was a span of 9 bases. Germline-derived CDR1 and CDR2 are KGHSH and LQKENI. The CDR3 extends over 14 amino acids. In nucleotides, the CDR3 is TGTGCCAGCTCACCACAGTACATTAACAATGAGCAGTTCTTC. Its protein is CASSPQYINNEQFF.

V gene TRBV6-1 combines with J gene TRBJ1-2, with D possibly being TRBD1 (5 bases). CDR3 size: 14 residues. Trimming took off 2 bases at V and 4 bases at J, with 11 bases between the two ends. CDR1 and CDR2 from the germline V gene are MNHNS and SASEGT. As DNA, the CDR3 is TGTGCCAGCAGTGAAAGGGGACTGGGCTATGGCTACACCTTC. Residues: CASSERGLGYGYTF.

V usage is TRBV6-2 or TRBV6-3 and J usage is TRBJ2-1, with a possible D match to TRBD2 (6 bases). Germline assignment: CDR1 MNHEY and CDR2 SVGEGT. Trimming shortened V by 5 bases and J by 5 bases, and 19 bases separated the two germline ends. There are 16 residues in the CDR3. The chain's CDR3 is CASSHDGDFTDNEQFF. DNA for the CDR3: TGTGCCAGCAGTCACGACGGGGACTTTACAGACAATGAGCAGTTCTTC.

The J gene is TRBJ1-2, the V gene TRBV6-5; D uncertain. Trimming removed 8 bases at V and 4 bases at J, with 14 bases between. The CDR3 consists of 13 residues. CDR1 and CDR2 (germline): MNHEY, SVGAGI. CDR3 DNA sequence: TGTGCCAGCCGCCCACACGCCGCCTATGGCTACACCTTC. This encodes CASRPHAAYGYTF.

The rearrangement joins TRBV5-6 to TRBJ2-7; TRBD1 aligns across 11 bases. The CDR3 contains 16 residues. Germline values: CDR1 SGHDT, CDR2 YYEEEE. The trim removed 4 bases at V and 0 bases at J, leaving 6 bases unmatched. For the CDR3, the DNA is TGTGCCAGCAGCCCAGGGACAGGGGGAAGCTCCTACGAGCAGTACTTC. Amino acids: CASSPGTGGSSYEQYF.

V usage is TRBV9 and J usage is TRBJ2-5; 10 bases fit TRBD1. The CDR3 has 15 amino acids. Trimming took 0 bases from V and 5 from J; bases not matched to a gene: 4. Germline V gene data show CDR1 as SGDLS and CDR2 as YYNGEE. CDR3 DNA sequence: TGTGCCAGCAGCGTAGCGACAGGGGGCTTCGAGACCCAGTACTTC. Its protein is CASSVATGGFETQYF.

The chain uses TRBV19 and TRBJ1-1; TRBD1 agrees at 9 bases. Germline CDR1 LNHDA, CDR2 SQIVND (reference sequence). The CDR3 is 15 amino acids. Losses at the gene ends were 4 bases for V and 4 bases for J; bases not matched to a gene: 7. For the CDR3, the DNA is TGTGCCAGTAGTACGGGACAGGGCAGGGGCACTGAAGCTTTCTTT. Its translation: CASSTGQGRGTEAFF.

This clone has a single count. The chain is built from TRBV14 and TRBJ1-3; TRBD1 is a possible D gene (6 bases). V was shortened by 4 bases and J by 2 bases, with 15 bases between the two germline ends. This CDR3 comprises 16 residues. Germline-derived CDR1 and CDR2 are SGHDN and FVKESK. The CDR3, as DNA: TGTGCCAGCAGCCCCCCGGGGGCCCTTGCTGGAAACACCATATATTTT. Encoded protein: CASSPPGALAGNTIYF.

The chain combines TRBV6-5 with TRBJ2-3; D is ambiguous. The CDR3 length is 15 residues. Deletions cut 0 bases from V and 0 bases from J, with 7 bases between. Germline V gives CDR1 MNHEY, CDR2 SVGAGI. DNA for the CDR3: TGTGCCAGCAGTTACTCCCAGGCAAGCACAGATACGCAGTATTTT. Protein sequence: CASSYSQASTDTQYF.

The CDR3 DNA reads as TGTGCCTGGAGACCCGAGGGGACCCAGTACTTC. This sequence encodes CAWRPEGTQYF. The V gene is TRBV30, the J gene TRBJ2-5, with D perhaps matching TRBD2 (5 bases). Germline values: CDR1 GTSNPN, CDR2 SVGIG (reference sequence). This CDR3 is 11 amino acids long. Trimming took 3 bases from V and 7 from J, leaving 9 bases between them.